This is a list of T cell receptor beta chains from one sample in a study of T cell responses to AZD1222 COVID-19 vaccine. Repertoires were generated with immunoSEQ multiplex PCR, while TCRdb's copy carries only in-frame clones and drops some. This table has over 150,000 clones, about 88% appearing once. This material consisted of peripheral blood, taken on day 0 of AZD1222 vaccination. Receptors were obtained from an adult in good health. CDR3s include the opening cysteine and the closing phenylalanine or tryptophan. A D gene is named only where the DNA matches it firmly. Expanded clones are given a class, and other clones once, few, many or no size at all.

.	.	TRBV20-1	TRBJ2-7	CSAGLAYEQYF	TGCAGTGCGGGTCTGGCCTACGAGCAGTACTTC
.	.	TRBV18	TRBJ2-2	CASSPGSPGELFF	TGTGCCAGCTCACCAGGAAGCCCAGGGGAGCTGTTTTTT
.	TRBD1	TRBV3-1/TRBV3-2	TRBJ1-6	CASSQDPGQRNSPLHF	TGTGCCAGCAGCCAAGATCCGGGACAGCGCAATTCACCCCTCCACTTT
.	.	TRBV28	TRBJ2-5	CASSWGASRETQYF	TGTGCCAGCAGTTGGGGGGCTAGCCGAGAGACCCAGTACTTC
few	.	TRBV11-1	TRBJ1-1	CASSAPPYRDTEAFF	TGTGCCAGCAGCGCTCCCCCTTACAGGGACACTGAAGCTTTCTTT
medium-sized	TRBD2	TRBV18	TRBJ2-7	CASSRRRVLGGYEQYF	TGTGCCAGCTCTCGCCGACGGGTACTGGGGGGGTACGAGCAGTACTTC
.	.	TRBV10-3	TRBJ2-1	CAISESEWDEQFF	TGTGCCATCAGTGAAAGCGAGTGGGATGAGCAGTTCTTC
.	.	TRBV2	TRBJ2-7	CASSRMGHEQYF	TGTGCCAGCAGCCGCATGGGGCACGAGCAGTACTTC
.	.	TRBV4-2	TRBJ1-6	CASSQDRAVGNPIHF	TGTGCCAGCAGCCAAGATCGGGCAGTGGGCAACCCGATCCACTTT
.	.	TRBV27	TRBJ1-1	CASREPGPWTEAFF	TGTGCCAGCAGGGAGCCGGGCCCGTGGACTGAAGCTTTCTTT
.	TRBD2	TRBV2	TRBJ2-5	CATNREASVAQETQYF	TGTGCCACCAACCGGGAGGCTAGCGTGGCCCAAGAGACCCAGTACTTC
.	.	TRBV6-1	TRBJ2-3	CASSERGGGADTQYF	TGTGCCAGCAGTGAACGGGGCGGCGGGGCAGATACGCAGTATTTT